The 9 T cell receptor beta chains reported below all come from one sample, sequenced in a study of control samples from healthy donors and cancer patients. Profiled with immunoSEQ multiplex PCR; TCRdb holds only in-frame clones, not every one. The data show fewer than 60,000 clones, with just over 85% seen just once and about 2.6% held by the top ten. The sequencing sample was made of PBMCs. These receptor sequences come from a woman between 45 and 65 years old with lung cancer.

The chain recombines TRBV19 with TRBJ2-2; 9 bases are shared with TRBD1. The trim removed 4 bases at V and 5 bases at J, leaving 5 bases unmatched. This CDR3 comprises 15 residues. Germline-derived CDR1 and CDR2 are LNHDA and SQIVND (reference sequence). CDR3 nucleotides: TGTGCCAGTAGTACCGACAGGGGGAGGACCGGGGAGCTGTTTTTT. Translated: CASSTDRGRTGELFF.

The J gene is TRBJ2-1, the V gene TRBV27, with TRBD2 matching 12 bases. V was clipped by 6 bases and J by 4 bases; unmatched bases: 1. The CDR3 covers 14 residues. The germline V gene has CDR1 MNHEY and CDR2 SMNVEV (reference sequence). CDR3 DNA: TGTGCCAGCAGACTAGCGGGGGGATACAATGAGCAGTTCTTC. Translated: CASRLAGGYNEQFF.

V gene TRBV6-5 combines with J gene TRBJ1-1; maybe TRBD1 (6 bases). This CDR3 spans 16 amino acids. Per the germline V gene, CDR1 is MNHEY and CDR2 is SVGAGI. Trimming took off 0 bases at V and 4 bases at J, with 15 bases between the two ends. For the CDR3, the DNA is TGTGCCAGCAGTTACTCGAGGCGGGGGCGGATCACTGAAGCTTTCTTT. Translated: CASSYSRRGRITEAFF.

The chain couples TRBV5-1 to TRBJ2-7, with D tentatively TRBD2 (6 bases). CDR1 is SGHRS, CDR2 YFSETQ, per germline. This CDR3 has 15 residues. V was clipped by 1 base and J by 5 bases, with 16 bases between them. The CDR3 region is CASSLLEIGRHEQYF. CDR3 nucleotide sequence: TGCGCCAGCAGCTTGTTAGAGATAGGGAGGCACGAGCAGTACTTC.

This chain uses TRBV28 with TRBJ1-2, with a tentative D call TRBD1 (6 bases). The CDR3 extends over 14 amino acids. Looked up from germline, CDR1 is MDHEN and CDR2 is SYDVKM. V was clipped by 5 bases and J by 4 bases, with 14 bases between them. The CDR3 DNA is TGTGCCAGCAGTCCCTATGGGGGGGCCTATGGCTACACCTTC. Translating gives CASSPYGGAYGYTF.

This clone was picked up one time. The chain combines TRBV28 with TRBJ2-2, with D possibly being TRBD2 (6 bases). The CDR3 runs to 13 residues. Germline values: CDR1 MDHEN, CDR2 SYDVKM. Trimming cost V 11 bases and J 3 bases, with 13 bases left between them. The CDR3 reads CAAGPIDTGELFF. In DNA form, the CDR3 reads TGTGCCGCGGGGCCCATCGACACCGGGGAGCTGTTTTTT.

This clone was seen more than once but under ten times. V usage is TRBV7-2 and J usage is TRBJ1-1; the D is unclear. This CDR3 has 11 amino acids. In germline, CDR1 is SGHTA, CDR2 FQGNSA. Trimming took off 3 bases at V and 11 bases at J, with 10 bases between the two ends. The CDR3 is CASSLQFQAFF. The CDR3 region has the DNA TGTGCCAGCAGCTTGCAATTTCAGGCTTTCTTT.

The chain has TRBV6-5 and TRBJ2-3; the match to TRBD1 covers 8 bases. CDR1 is MNHEY and CDR2 is SVGAGI in the germline V gene. CDR3 length: 15 residues. J was trimmed by 2 bases and V by 7 bases; bases with no gene match: 8. Written as DNA, the CDR3 is TGTGCCAGCACCGAAGGGGACAGGAACACAGATACGCAGTATTTT. This gives the protein CASTEGDRNTDTQYF.

The rearrangement links TRBV6-1 to TRBJ1-5, with D uncertain. This CDR3 region has 13 residues. V was shortened by 0 bases and J by 5 bases, with 5 bases between the two germline ends. Germline V CDR1 and CDR2: MNHNS, SASEGT. The chain's CDR3 is CASSEAIDQPQHF. CDR3 DNA: TGTGCCAGCAGTGAAGCGATAGATCAGCCCCAGCATTTT.